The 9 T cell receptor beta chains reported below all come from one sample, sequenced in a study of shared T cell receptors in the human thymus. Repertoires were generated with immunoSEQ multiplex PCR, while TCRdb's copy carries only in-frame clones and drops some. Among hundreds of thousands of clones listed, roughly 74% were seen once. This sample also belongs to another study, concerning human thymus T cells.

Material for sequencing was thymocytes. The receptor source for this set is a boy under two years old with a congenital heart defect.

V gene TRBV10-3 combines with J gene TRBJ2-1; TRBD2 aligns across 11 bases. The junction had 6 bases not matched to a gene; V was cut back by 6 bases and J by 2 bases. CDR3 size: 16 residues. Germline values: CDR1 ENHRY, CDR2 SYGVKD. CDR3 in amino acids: CAIRTSGIVPYNEQFF. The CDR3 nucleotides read TGTGCCATCAGGACTAGCGGGATTGTCCCCTACAATGAGCAGTTCTTC.

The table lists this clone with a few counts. For the CDR3, the DNA is TGCAGCGTCCACCGTCGGGGGGCCAAAAACATTCAGTACTTC. Translating it yields CSVHRRGAKNIQYF. The chain has TRBV29-1 and TRBJ2-4; D might be TRBD2 (6 bases). Germline V CDR1 and CDR2: SQVTM, ANQGSEA. The germline V and J ends were trimmed by 6 bases and 1 base, with 13 bases remaining between them. The CDR3 consists of 14 residues.

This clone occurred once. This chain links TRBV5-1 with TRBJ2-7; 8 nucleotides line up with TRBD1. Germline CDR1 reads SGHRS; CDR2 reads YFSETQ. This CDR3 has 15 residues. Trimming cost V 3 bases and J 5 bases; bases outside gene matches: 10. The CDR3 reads CASSSCLQGAHEQYF. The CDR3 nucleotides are TGCGCCAGCAGCTCCTGCTTGCAGGGGGCCCACGAGCAGTACTTC.

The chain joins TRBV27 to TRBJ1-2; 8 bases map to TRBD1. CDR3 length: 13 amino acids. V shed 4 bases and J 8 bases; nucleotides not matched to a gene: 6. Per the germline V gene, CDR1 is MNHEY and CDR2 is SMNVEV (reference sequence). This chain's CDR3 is CASSSQGALGYTF. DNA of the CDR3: TGTGCCAGCAGTTCCCAGGGGGCGCTGGGCTACACCTTC.

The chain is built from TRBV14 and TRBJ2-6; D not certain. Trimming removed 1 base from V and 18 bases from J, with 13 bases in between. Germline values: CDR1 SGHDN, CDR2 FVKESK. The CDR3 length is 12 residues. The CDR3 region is CASSQVRSTKTF. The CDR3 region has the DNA TGTGCCAGCAGCCAAGTCCGGTCAACGAAGACTTTC.

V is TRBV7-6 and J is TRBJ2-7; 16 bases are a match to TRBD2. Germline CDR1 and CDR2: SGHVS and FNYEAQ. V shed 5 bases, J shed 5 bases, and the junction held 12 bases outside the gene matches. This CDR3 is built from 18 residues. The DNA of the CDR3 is TGTGCCAGCAGCCCCTATTATCCGGGACTAGCGGGAGGGGACGAGCAGTACTTC. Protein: CASSPYYPGLAGGDEQYF.

DNA for the CDR3: TGTGCCAGCAGTTTTGAGGACAGACTCTATGGCTACACCTTC. Translated: CASSFEDRLYGYTF. The genes are TRBV28 and TRBJ1-2; perhaps TRBD1 as D (6 bases). The CDR3 is 14 residues long. From germline, CDR1 is MDHEN and CDR2 SYDVKM. Trimming shortened V by 3 bases and J by 4 bases, and 12 bases separated the two germline ends.

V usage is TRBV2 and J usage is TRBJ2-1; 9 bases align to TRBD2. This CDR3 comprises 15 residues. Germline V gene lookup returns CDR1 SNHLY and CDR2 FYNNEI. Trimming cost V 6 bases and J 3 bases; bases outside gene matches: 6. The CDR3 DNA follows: TGTGCCAGCAGCTATGGACTAGCGAACTACAATGAGCAGTTCTTC. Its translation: CASSYGLANYNEQFF.

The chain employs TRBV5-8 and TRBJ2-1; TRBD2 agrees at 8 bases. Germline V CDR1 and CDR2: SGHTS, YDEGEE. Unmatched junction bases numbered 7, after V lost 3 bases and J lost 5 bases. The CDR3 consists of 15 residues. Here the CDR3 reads CASSSGLAGDNEQFF. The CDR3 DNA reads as TGTGCCAGCAGCTCCGGACTAGCTGGGGACAATGAGCAGTTCTTC.